The following is a T cell receptor (beta chain) sequence with its context. Per the germline V gene, CDR1 is MDHEN and CDR2 is SYDVKM. Trimming stripped 7 bases from V and 3 bases from J, with 9 bases between. There are 12 residues in the CDR3. TCRdb called the RT-PCR reads again in MiXCR, with one record for every CDR3 protein. The sample carries about 520,000 distinct CDR3 sequences, 6.5% to 8% recorded once. These data belong to a study of response to subunit inactivated influenza vaccine. The chain combines TRBV28 with TRBJ1-2, with no clear D. Sample: PBMCs from blood, taken less than 30 months after vaccination. The TCR originated in a man aged 45 to 70 who received an inactivated influenza vaccine. The CDR3 coding sequence is TGTGCCAGCACCAGCGTTGACTATGGCTACACCTTC. This sequence encodes CASTSVDYGYTF.